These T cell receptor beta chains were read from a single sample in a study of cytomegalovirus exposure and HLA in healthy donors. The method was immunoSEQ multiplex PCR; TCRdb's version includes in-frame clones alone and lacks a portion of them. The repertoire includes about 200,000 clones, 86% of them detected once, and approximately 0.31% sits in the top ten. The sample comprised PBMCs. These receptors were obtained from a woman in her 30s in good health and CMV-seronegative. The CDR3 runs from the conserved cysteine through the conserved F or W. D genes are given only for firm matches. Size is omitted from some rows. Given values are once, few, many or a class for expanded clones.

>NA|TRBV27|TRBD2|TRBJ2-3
CASSPIAGVIRTDTQYF
TGTGCCAGCAGTCCGATAGCGGGAGTCATTAGGACAGATACGCAGTATTTT
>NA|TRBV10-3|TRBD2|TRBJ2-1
CAISPRTSGGPDEQFF
TGTGCCATCAGTCCCCGGACTAGCGGGGGGCCCGATGAGCAGTTCTTC
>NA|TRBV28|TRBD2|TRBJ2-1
CASKPGGRSYNEQFF
TGTGCCAGCAAACCGGGAGGAAGGTCCTACAATGAGCAGTTCTTC
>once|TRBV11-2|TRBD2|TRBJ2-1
CASSLDLVRGDNEQFF
TGTGCCAGCAGCTTAGATCTAGTCCGGGGGGACAATGAGCAGTTCTTC
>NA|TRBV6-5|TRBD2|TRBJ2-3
CASRKRDYTDTQYF
TGTGCCAGCAGGAAGCGGGATTACACAGATACGCAGTATTTT
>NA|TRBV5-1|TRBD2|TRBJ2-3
CASSLRTSGSTDTQYF
TGCGCCAGCAGCTTGAGGACTAGCGGTAGCACAGATACGCAGTATTTT
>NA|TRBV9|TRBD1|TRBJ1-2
CASSSADRGYGYTF
TGTGCCAGCAGCTCTGCGGACAGGGGCTATGGCTACACCTTC
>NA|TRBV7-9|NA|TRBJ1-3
CASSGGEGAGNTIYF
TGTGCCAGCAGTGGGGGGGAAGGCGCTGGAAACACCATATATTTT
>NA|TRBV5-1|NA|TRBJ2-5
CASSPGGTAKETQYF
TGCGCCAGCAGCCCGGGGGGGACAGCGAAAGAGACCCAGTACTTC
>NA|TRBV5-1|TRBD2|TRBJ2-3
CASSLPGLAGGQADTQYF
TGCGCCAGCAGCTTGCCGGGACTAGCGGGGGGGCAAGCAGATACGCAGTATTTT
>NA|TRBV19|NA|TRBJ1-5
CASSPPGHGFQHF
TGTGCCAGTAGTCCCCCGGGACACGGGTTCCAGCATTTT
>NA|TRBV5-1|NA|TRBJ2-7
CASSLEPGVYEQYF
TGCGCCAGCAGCTTGGAACCGGGAGTCTACGAGCAGTACTTC
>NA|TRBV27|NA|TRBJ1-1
CASSSNRVWHTEAFF
TGTGCCAGCAGTTCCAACAGGGTATGGCACACTGAAGCTTTCTTT
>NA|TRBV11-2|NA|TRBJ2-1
CASSFLASFNEQFF
TGTGCCAGCAGCTTCTTAGCTTCCTTCAATGAGCAGTTCTTC
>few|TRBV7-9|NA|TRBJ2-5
CASILGGVAETQYF
TGTGCCAGCATCCTAGGGGGGGTTGCAGAGACCCAGTACTTC
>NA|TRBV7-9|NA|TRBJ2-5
CASSRGGAQETQYF
TGTGCCAGCAGCAGAGGCGGGGCCCAAGAGACCCAGTACTTC
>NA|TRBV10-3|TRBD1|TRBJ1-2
CAISETGTEGRYTF
TGTGCCATCAGTGAGACGGGGACAGAAGGGCGCTACACCTTC
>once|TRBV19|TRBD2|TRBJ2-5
CASSIGSGAGGEETQYF
TGTGCCAGTAGTATAGGCTCCGGGGCGGGGGGGGAAGAGACCCAGTACTTC
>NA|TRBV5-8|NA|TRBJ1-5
CASSFLRGSNQPQHF
TGTGCCAGCAGCTTCCTCCGAGGTAGCAATCAGCCCCAGCATTTT
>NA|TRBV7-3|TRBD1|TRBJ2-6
CASSLYGQGAGANVLTF
TGTGCCAGCAGCTTATATGGACAGGGGGCTGGGGCCAACGTCCTGACTTTC
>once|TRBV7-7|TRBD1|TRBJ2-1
CASSLARDSTQFF
TGTGCTAGCAGCTTAGCGAGGGACAGTACGCAGTTCTTC
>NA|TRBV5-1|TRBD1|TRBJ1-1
CASTFYGTGSAFF
TGCGCCAGCACCTTTTATGGGACAGGATCAGCTTTCTTT
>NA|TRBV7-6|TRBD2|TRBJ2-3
CASSSSRASGVNTDTQYF
TGTGCCAGCAGCTCCTCGAGGGCGAGCGGGGTAAACACAGATACGCAGTATTTT
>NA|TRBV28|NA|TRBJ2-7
CASQGPYEQYF
TGTGCCTCTCAGGGCCCCTACGAGCAGTACTTC
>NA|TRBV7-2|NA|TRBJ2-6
CASLSTSSGANVLTF
TGTGCCAGCCTCAGTACGTCCTCTGGGGCCAACGTCCTGACTTTC
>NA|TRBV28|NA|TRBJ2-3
CASSWGTWADTQYF
TGTGCCAGCAGTTGGGGGACTTGGGCGGATACGCAGTATTTT
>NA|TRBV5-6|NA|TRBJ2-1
CASSFRTGAYNEQFF
TGTGCCAGCAGCTTCCGGACGGGAGCCTACAATGAGCAGTTCTTC
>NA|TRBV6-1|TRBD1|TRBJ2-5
CASSEAPPGTGGETQYF
TGTGCCAGCAGTGAAGCCCCCCCCGGGACAGGGGGAGAGACCCAGTACTTC
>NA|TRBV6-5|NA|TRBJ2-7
CATSRTNYEQYF
TGTGCCACCTCCAGGACTAACTACGAGCAGTACTTC
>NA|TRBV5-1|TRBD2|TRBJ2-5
CASSLGLALAETQYF
TGCGCCAGCAGCTTGGGACTAGCTTTAGCCGAGACCCAGTACTTC
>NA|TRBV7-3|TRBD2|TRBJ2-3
CASSHKRGDTQYF
TGTGCCAGCAGCCACAAGCGGGGAGATACGCAGTATTTT
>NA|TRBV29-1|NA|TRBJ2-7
CSVGPRGATYEQYF
TGCAGCGTTGGTCCCAGGGGGGCAACCTACGAGCAGTACTTC
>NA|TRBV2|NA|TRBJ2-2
CASSVNGRNTGELFF
TGTGCCAGCAGTGTGAACGGGAGGAACACCGGGGAGCTGTTTTTT
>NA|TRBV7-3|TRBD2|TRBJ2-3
CASSSGLAGGTDTQYF
TGTGCCAGCAGCTCAGGACTAGCGGGAGGTACAGATACGCAGTATTTT
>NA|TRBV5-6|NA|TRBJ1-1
CASSRDIEAFF
TGTGCCAGCAGTCGCGACATTGAAGCTTTCTTT
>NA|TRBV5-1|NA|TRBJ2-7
CASSWIVSGAEGEQYF
TGCGCCAGCAGCTGGATAGTCTCAGGGGCTGAAGGCGAGCAGTACTTC
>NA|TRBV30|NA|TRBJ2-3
CAWSVGGGSGTQYF
TGTGCCTGGAGTGTTGGTGGGGGGTCGGGTACGCAGTATTTT
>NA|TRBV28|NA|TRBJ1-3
CASSPPGSGNTIYF
TGTGCCAGCAGCCCCCCGGGCTCTGGAAACACCATATATTTT
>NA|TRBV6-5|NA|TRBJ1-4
CASSPGGRTNEKLFF
TGTGCCAGCAGTCCCGGGGGGAGAACTAATGAAAAACTGTTTTTT
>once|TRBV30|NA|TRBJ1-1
CAWTQEAEAFF
TGTGCCTGGACACAAGAGGCTGAAGCTTTCTTT
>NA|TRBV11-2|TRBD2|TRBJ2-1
CASSRLAGGNNEQFF
TGTGCCAGCAGCCGACTAGCGGGGGGGAACAATGAGCAGTTCTTC
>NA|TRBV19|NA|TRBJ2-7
CASSNSGATSYEQYF
TGTGCCAGTAGTAACTCGGGAGCCACATCCTACGAGCAGTACTTC